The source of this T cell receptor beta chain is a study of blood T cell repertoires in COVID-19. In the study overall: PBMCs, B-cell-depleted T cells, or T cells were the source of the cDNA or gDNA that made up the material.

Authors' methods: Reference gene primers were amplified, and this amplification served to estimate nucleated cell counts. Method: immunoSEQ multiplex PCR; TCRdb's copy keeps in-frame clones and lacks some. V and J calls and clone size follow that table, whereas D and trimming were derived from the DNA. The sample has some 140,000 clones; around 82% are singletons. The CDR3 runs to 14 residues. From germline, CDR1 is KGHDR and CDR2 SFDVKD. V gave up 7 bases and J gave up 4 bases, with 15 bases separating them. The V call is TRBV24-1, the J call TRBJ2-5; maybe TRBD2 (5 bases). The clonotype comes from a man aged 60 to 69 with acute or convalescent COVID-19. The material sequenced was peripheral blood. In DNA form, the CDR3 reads TGTGCCACCAGGCCACGCACTGGAGGAGAGACCCAGTACTTC. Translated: CATRPRTGGETQYF.